Below, one T cell receptor beta chain is given with its context. Antigen: not known. This record comes from a study of cytomegalovirus exposure and HLA in healthy donors. Primers included in the PCR were 60 Vbeta and 13 Jbeta primers. Clones were read by immunoSEQ multiplex PCR, and TCRdb kept only the in-frame ones, dropping some. The sample includes about 120,000 clones, about 83% seen only once; the top ten take 2.5% to 3%. The study, taken as a whole, reports: A link between a missense DCLRE1C variant and TCR beta V- and J-gene trimming emerged from a later analysis. Most CMV-associated TCR beta chains were later found to appear HLA-restricted. An analysis done earlier found most TCR beta V segments productive about 90% or about 30% of the time. Three chains linked to CMV were shown in vitro to be specific for CMV antigens.

The CDR3 is 15 amino acids. In germline, CDR1 is SGDLS, CDR2 YYNGEE. Trimming removed 3 bases from V and 1 base from J, with 12 bases in between. The origin of this receptor is a woman between 40 and 55 years old in good health and CMV-seropositive. The chain employs TRBV9 and TRBJ2-3; unclear D gene. Input material: PBMCs. For the CDR3, the DNA is TGTGCCAGCAGCGCTAATTCTGGAGGCACAGATACGCAGTATTTT. This translates into CASSANSGGTDTQYF.